Each of the 5 T cell receptor beta chains below was sequenced from the same sample in a study of shared clonotypes between healthy human individuals. Terminally differentiated effector memory CD45RA+ cells were left out of the naive CD8 fraction, which was CD45RO-negative and positively selected for CCR7. Clones were sequenced by immunoSEQ multiplex PCR, and TCRdb holds only the in-frame ones, with some missing. The repertoire has approximately 1.9 million clones, roughly 93% of them found once; the top ten carry about 1.7%. Source material: naive CD8+ T cells from PBMCs. These receptors were collected from a man aged 18 to 30 in good health. Some clones in this sample may be carry-over from other donors' samples.

V gene TRBV4-2 combines with J gene TRBJ1-1; a weak D match, TRBD1 (5 bases). Germline CDR1 LGHNA, CDR2 YNFKEQ. V lost 1 base, J lost 6 bases, and 12 bases lay in between. The CDR3 is 14 amino acids. The CDR3, as DNA: TGTGCCAGCAGCCAAGCCCCCGGGGGACCTGAAGCTTTCTTT. It translates to CASSQAPGGPEAFF.

The chain uses TRBV30 and TRBJ2-2; 9 positions match TRBD2. After removal of 8 bases from V and 1 base from J, the junction contained 11 bases not matched to a gene. The CDR3 is made up of 16 amino acids. The germline CDR1 and CDR2 sequences are GTSNPN and SVGIG (reference sequence). The chain's CDR3 is CARVAGEGVNTGELFF. The CDR3 DNA reads TGTGCCCGGGTAGCGGGAGAGGGGGTGAACACCGGGGAGCTGTTTTTT.

This clone has more than one count but fewer than ten. The J gene is TRBJ1-2, the V gene TRBV28; TRBD1 might be the D (5 bases). The CDR3 runs 14 residues. Germline assignment: CDR1 MDHEN and CDR2 SYDVKM. V was trimmed by 3 bases and J by 6 bases, leaving 14 bases between them. CDR3 amino acids: CASSFFRGADGYTF. CDR3 DNA: TGTGCCAGCAGTTTCTTTCGTGGGGCAGATGGCTACACCTTC.

V is TRBV14 and J is TRBJ2-1; weak D call: TRBD1 (6 bases). V lost 0 bases to trimming and J lost 4 bases, with 13 bases between them. The CDR3 covers 16 residues. The germline CDR1 and CDR2 sequences are SGHDN and FVKESK. The CDR3 protein is CASSQDWTDLYNEQFF. DNA for the CDR3: TGTGCCAGCAGCCAAGATTGGACAGACCTATACAATGAGCAGTTCTTC.

J is TRBJ2-7 and V is TRBV30; 9 bases agree with TRBD1. CDR3 length: 14 amino acids. V dropped 1 base and J dropped 10; count of bases not matched to a gene: 11. Looked up from germline, CDR1 is GTSNPN and CDR2 is SVGIG (reference sequence). This CDR3 is CAWSDGTGLFPQYF. As DNA, the CDR3 is TGTGCCTGGAGTGATGGGACAGGGCTTTTCCCCCAGTACTTC.